These T cell receptor beta chains were read from a single sample in a study of T cell responses to AZD1222 COVID-19 vaccine. Method: immunoSEQ multiplex PCR; TCRdb's copy keeps in-frame clones and lacks some. The profile covers over 150,000 clones, with approximately 90% appearing a single time and approximately 3% taken by the ten largest. The sequencing here drew on peripheral blood, taken on day 0 of AZD1222 vaccination. The receptors were gathered from an adult in good health. The CDR3 runs from the conserved cysteine through the conserved F or W. Fields, in order: clone size, V gene, J gene, D gene, CDR3 DNA, CDR3 protein. D genes are given only for firm matches. Expanded clones get a size class; other rows say once, few or many, or leave the size out.

>NA|TRBV23-1|TRBJ1-5|NA
TGCGCCAGCGCCGGAATGGGCCCGAATCAGCCCCAGCATTTT
CASAGMGPNQPQHF
>few|TRBV6-6|TRBJ1-2|NA
TGTGCCAGCAGTTACCCGGGGGGAGGCGGCTACACCTTC
CASSYPGGGGYTF
>NA|TRBV25-1|TRBJ2-7|TRBD2
TGTGCCAGCAGTCAAGCGGGGATCACCTACGAGCAGTACTTC
CASSQAGITYEQYF
>NA|TRBV2|TRBJ1-1|NA
TGTGCCAGCAGGGTCCGCACTGAAGCTTTCTTT
CASRVRTEAFF
>NA|TRBV6-4|TRBJ1-2|TRBD1
TGTGCCAGCAGGCAGGACAGGGGTCATGGCTACACCTTC
CASRQDRGHGYTF
>NA|TRBV14|TRBJ1-6|NA
TGTGCCAGCAGCCAAGATCGGGTAAAGGCGGCTAATTCACCCCTCCACTTT
CASSQDRVKAANSPLHF
>once|TRBV4-2|TRBJ2-1|TRBD2
TGTGCCAGCAGCCAAGCCACTAGCGGGGGGGCCCGGGAGCAGTTCTTC
CASSQATSGGAREQFF
>NA|TRBV5-1|TRBJ1-2|NA
TGCGCCAGCAGGGAGGGGACGACTGATGGCTACACCTTC
CASREGTTDGYTF
>NA|TRBV19|TRBJ2-5|NA
TGTGCCAGTAGTAAACAGGGGACTGAGGAGACCCAGTACTTC
CASSKQGTEETQYF
>NA|TRBV18|TRBJ1-2|NA
TGTGCCAGCTCAGCTGGGACGGGAGACTATGGCTACACCTTC
CASSAGTGDYGYTF
>NA|TRBV4-2|TRBJ1-3|TRBD1
TGTGCCAGCAGCCAAGAACAGGGGATCATAGGAAACACCATATATTTT
CASSQEQGIIGNTIYF
>NA|TRBV4-3|TRBJ1-5|TRBD1
TGCGCCAGCAGCCAAGAGGCAGGGGGGTACAATCAGCCCCAGCATTTT
CASSQEAGGYNQPQHF
>NA|TRBV29-1|TRBJ1-1|NA
TGCAGCCTAGGGGACACTGAAGCTTTCTTT
CSLGDTEAFF
>NA|TRBV4-1|TRBJ1-2|TRBD1
TGCGCCAGCAGCCAGGCTACAGGGGGTGGCGACTATGGCTACACCTTC
CASSQATGGGDYGYTF
>NA|TRBV21-1|TRBJ2-4|NA
TGTGCCAGCACCTGCCTCCCTAGCGGGGGGTTGTCAAACATTCAGTACTTC
CASTCLPSGGLSNIQYF
>once|TRBV2|TRBJ1-6|NA
TGTGCCAGCAGTGGATCCAGGGGATATAATTCACCCCTCCACTTT
CASSGSRGYNSPLHF
>once|TRBV10-2|TRBJ2-7|NA
TGCGCCAGCAGTGGTGCCTACGAGCAGTACTTC
CASSGAYEQYF
>NA|TRBV19|TRBJ2-1|NA
TGTGCCAGTAGTCCCCAAGGGTCTGAGCAGTTCTTC
CASSPQGSEQFF
>NA|TRBV5-4|TRBJ2-7|TRBD2
TGTGCCAGCAGCCCTTCTAGCGGGGGAATAGTCGGGCAGTACTTC
CASSPSSGGIVGQYF
>once|TRBV24-1|TRBJ2-2|NA
TGTGCCACCAGTGATTCCCTGGCCGGGGAGCTGTTTTTT
CATSDSLAGELFF
>NA|TRBV6-5|TRBJ1-2|NA
TGTGCCAGCAGACCAGGGGCTTCCTATGGCTACACCTTC
CASRPGASYGYTF
>NA|TRBV6-5|TRBJ2-7|NA
TGTGCCAGCAGTTACTCTGGGACCATTGGCTACGAGCAGTACTTC
CASSYSGTIGYEQYF
>once|TRBV19|TRBJ1-2|NA
TGTGCCAGTAACCGGGGGGGGTCGGATGGCTACACCTTC
CASNRGGSDGYTF
>NA|TRBV25-1|TRBJ2-3|TRBD2
TGTGCCAGCAGTACCCAGCGGGGGGGCCTAGCAGATACGCAGTATTTT
CASSTQRGGLADTQYF
>once|TRBV19|TRBJ1-5|TRBD1
TGTGCCAGTAGTAAGGACCCCGGACAGGTCTTTAATCAGCCCCAGCATTTT
CASSKDPGQVFNQPQHF
>NA|TRBV2|TRBJ1-5|NA
TGTGCCAGCATGGGAGGAGGGTTTGGTATCCAGCCCCAGCATTTT
CASMGGGFGIQPQHF